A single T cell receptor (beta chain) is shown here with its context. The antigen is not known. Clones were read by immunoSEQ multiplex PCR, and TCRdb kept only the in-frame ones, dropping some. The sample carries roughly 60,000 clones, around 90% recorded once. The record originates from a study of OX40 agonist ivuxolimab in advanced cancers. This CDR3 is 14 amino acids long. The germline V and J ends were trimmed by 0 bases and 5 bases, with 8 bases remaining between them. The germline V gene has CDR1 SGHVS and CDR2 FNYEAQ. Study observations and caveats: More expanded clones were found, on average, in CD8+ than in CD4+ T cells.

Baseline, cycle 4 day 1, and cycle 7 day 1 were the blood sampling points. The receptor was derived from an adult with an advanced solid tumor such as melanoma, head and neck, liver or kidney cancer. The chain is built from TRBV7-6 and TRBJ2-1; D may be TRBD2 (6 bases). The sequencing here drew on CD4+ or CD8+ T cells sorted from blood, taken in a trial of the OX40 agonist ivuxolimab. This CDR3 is CASSLAGTHNEQFF. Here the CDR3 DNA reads TGTGCCAGCAGCTTAGCCGGGACTCACAATGAGCAGTTCTTC.